The clone carrying this T cell receptor beta chain has just a few counts. Its antigen remains unknown. The data originate from a study of T cell responses to AZD1222 COVID-19 vaccine. About the study: Doses given second, at about 4 or about 12 weeks, were pooled. Study conclusions and caveats: At baseline, just a handful of AZD1222 recipients tested seropositive.

Repertoires were generated with immunoSEQ multiplex PCR, while TCRdb's copy carries only in-frame clones and drops some. The sample yields 110,000 or so clones, 82% seen once. The sample in question was peripheral blood, obtained on day 0 of AZD1222 vaccination. This receptor was identified in an adult in good health.

CDR3 in DNA: TGTGCCAGCAGTCAGACGAGGAACAATGAGCAGTTCTTC. Translating it yields CASSQTRNNEQFF. The chain employs TRBV3-1 (or the pseudogene TRBV3-2) and TRBJ2-1; no firm D call. Deletions cut 6 bases from V and 5 bases from J, with 11 bases between. The CDR3 extends over 13 amino acids. CDR1 is LGHDT, CDR2 YNNKEL, per germline (reference sequence).